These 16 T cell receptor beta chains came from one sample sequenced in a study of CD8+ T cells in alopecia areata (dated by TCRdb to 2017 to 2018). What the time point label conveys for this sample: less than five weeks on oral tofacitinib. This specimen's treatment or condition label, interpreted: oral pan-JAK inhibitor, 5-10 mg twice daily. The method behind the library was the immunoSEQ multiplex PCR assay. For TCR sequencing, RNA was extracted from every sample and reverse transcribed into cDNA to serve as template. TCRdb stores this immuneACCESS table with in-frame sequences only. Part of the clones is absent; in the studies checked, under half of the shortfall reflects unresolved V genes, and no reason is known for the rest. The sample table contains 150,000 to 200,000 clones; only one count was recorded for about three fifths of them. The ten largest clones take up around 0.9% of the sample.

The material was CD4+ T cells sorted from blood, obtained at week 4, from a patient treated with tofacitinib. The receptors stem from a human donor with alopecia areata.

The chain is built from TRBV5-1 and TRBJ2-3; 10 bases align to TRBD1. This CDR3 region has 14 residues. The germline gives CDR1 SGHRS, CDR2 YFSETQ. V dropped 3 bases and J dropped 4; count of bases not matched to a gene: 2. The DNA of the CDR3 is TGCGCCAGCAGCTCGGGACAGGGGTCAGATACGCAGTATTTT. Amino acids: CASSSGQGSDTQYF.

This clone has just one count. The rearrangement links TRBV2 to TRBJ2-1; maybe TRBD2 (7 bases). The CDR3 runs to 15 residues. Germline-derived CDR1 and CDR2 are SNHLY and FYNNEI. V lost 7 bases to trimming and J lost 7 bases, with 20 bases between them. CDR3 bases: TGTGCCAGCATCCGATACCGGGGGGCTCCTAATGAGCAGTTCTTC. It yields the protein CASIRYRGAPNEQFF.

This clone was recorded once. CDR3 sequence reads: CASSVGQGQGQPQHF. CDR3 sequence (DNA): TGTGCCAGCAGCGTAGGACAGGGGCAGGGTCAGCCCCAGCATTTT. The V call is TRBV11-2, the J call TRBJ1-5; 9 bases line up with TRBD1. The CDR3 length is 15 residues. Germline CDR1 SGHAT, CDR2 FQNNGV. Trimming at V came to 5 bases and at J to 6 bases, leaving 8 bases not matched to a gene. Together with reference TRBV11-2 and TRBJ1-5, the CDR3 gives the full variable domain: EAGVAQSPRYKIIEKRQSVAFWCNPISGHATLYWYQQILGQGPKLLIQFQNNGVVDDSQLPKDRFSAERLKGVDSTLKIQPAKLEDSAVYLCASSVGQGQGQPQHFGDGTRLSIL.

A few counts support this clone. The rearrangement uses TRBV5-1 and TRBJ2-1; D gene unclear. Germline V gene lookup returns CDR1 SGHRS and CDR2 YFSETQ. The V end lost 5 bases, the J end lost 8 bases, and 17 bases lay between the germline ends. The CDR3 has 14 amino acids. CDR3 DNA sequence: TGCGCCAGCAGGCAAGCGATTTTAATCCATGAGCAGTTCTTC. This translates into CASRQAILIHEQFF. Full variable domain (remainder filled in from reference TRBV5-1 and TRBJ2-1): KAGVTQTPRYLIKTRGQQVTLSCSPISGHRSVSWYQQTPGQGLQFLFEYFSETQRNKGNFPGRFSGRQFSNSRSEMNVSTLELGDSALYLCASRQAILIHEQFFGPGTRLTVL.

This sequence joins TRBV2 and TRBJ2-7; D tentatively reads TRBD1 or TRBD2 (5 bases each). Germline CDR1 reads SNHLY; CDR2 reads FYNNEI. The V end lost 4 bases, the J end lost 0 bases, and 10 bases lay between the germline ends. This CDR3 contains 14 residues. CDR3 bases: TGTGCCAGCAGTGCGGGACCACCCTCCTACGAGCAGTACTTC. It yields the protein CASSAGPPSYEQYF. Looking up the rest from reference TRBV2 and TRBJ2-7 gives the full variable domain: EPEVTQTPSHQVTQMGQEVILRCVPISNHLYFYWYRQILGQKVEFLVSFYNNEISEKSEIFDDQFSVERPDGSNFTLKIRSTKLEDSAMYFCASSAGPPSYEQYFGPGTRLTVT.

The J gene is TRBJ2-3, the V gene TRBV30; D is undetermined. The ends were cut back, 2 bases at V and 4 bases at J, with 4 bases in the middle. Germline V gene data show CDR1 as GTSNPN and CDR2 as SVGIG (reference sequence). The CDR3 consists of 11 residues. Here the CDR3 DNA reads TGTGCCTGGAGTTTGGCAGATACGCAGTATTTT. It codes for CAWSLADTQYF.

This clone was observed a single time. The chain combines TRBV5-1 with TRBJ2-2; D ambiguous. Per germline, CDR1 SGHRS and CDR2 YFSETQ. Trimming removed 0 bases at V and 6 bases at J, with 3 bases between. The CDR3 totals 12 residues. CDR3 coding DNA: TGCGCCAGCAGCTTGGGCCCCGGGGAGCTGTTTTTT. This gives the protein CASSLGPGELFF. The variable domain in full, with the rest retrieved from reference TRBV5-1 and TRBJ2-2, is KAGVTQTPRYLIKTRGQQVTLSCSPISGHRSVSWYQQTPGQGLQFLFEYFSETQRNKGNFPGRFSGRQFSNSRSEMNVSTLELGDSALYLCASSLGPGELFFGEGSRLTVL.

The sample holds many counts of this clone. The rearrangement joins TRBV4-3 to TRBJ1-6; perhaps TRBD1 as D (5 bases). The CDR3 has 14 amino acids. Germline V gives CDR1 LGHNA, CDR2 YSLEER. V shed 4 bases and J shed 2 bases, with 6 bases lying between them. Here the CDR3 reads CASSRDPYNSPLHF. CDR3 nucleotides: TGCGCCAGCAGCCGGGACCCCTATAATTCACCCCTCCACTTT.

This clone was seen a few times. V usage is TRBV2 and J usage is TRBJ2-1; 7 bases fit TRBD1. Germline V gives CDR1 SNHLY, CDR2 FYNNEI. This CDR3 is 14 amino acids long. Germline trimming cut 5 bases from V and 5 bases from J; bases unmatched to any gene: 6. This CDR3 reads CASSYRDSNNEQFF. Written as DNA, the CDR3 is TGTGCCAGCAGTTACCGGGACAGTAACAATGAGCAGTTCTTC.

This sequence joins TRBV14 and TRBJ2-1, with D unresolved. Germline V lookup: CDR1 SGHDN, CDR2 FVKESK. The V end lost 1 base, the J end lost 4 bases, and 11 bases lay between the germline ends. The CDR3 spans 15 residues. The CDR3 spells CASSQVGRRYNEQFF. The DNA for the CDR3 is TGTGCCAGCAGCCAAGTAGGCCGCCGATACAATGAGCAGTTCTTC.

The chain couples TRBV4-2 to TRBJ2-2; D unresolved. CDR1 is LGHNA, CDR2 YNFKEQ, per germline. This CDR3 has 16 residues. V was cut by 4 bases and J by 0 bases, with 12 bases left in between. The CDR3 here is CASSPAARTNTGELFF. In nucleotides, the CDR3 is TGTGCCAGCAGCCCTGCTGCCAGGACGAACACCGGGGAGCTGTTTTTT.

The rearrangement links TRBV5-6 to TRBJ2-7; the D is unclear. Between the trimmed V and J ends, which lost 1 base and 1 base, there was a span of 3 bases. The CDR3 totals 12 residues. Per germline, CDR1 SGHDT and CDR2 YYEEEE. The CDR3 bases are TGTGCCAGCAGCTTGCGATCCTACGAGCAGTACTTC. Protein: CASSLRSYEQYF. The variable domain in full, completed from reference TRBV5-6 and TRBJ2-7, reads DAGVTQSPTHLIKTRGQQVTLRCSPKSGHDTVSWYQQALGQGPQFIFQYYEEEERQRGNFPDRFSGHQFPNYSSELNVNALLLGDSALYLCASSLRSYEQYFGPGTRLTVT.

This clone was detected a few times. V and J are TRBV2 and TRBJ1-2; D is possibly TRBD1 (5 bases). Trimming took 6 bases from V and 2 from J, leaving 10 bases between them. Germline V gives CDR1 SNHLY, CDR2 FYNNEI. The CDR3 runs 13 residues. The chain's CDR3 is CASRRGQNYGYTF. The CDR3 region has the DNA TGTGCCAGCAGGAGGGGCCAGAACTATGGCTACACCTTC.

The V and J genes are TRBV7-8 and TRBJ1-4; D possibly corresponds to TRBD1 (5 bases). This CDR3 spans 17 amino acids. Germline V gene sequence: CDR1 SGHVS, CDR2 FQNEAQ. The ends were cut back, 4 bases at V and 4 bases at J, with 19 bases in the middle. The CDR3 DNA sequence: TGTGCCAGCAGCTCGTCGTCATACAGGAGCTTTAATGAAAAACTGTTTTTT. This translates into CASSSSSYRSFNEKLFF.

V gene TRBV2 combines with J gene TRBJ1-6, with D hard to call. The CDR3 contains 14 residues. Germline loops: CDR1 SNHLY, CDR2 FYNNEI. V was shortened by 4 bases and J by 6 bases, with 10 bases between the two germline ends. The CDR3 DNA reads TGTGCCAGCAGTGCTCAACAGATTAATTCACCCCTCCACTTT. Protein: CASSAQQINSPLHF. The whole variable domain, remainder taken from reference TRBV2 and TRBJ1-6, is EPEVTQTPSHQVTQMGQEVILRCVPISNHLYFYWYRQILGQKVEFLVSFYNNEISEKSEIFDDQFSVERPDGSNFTLKIRSTKLEDSAMYFCASSAQQINSPLHFGNGTRLTVT.

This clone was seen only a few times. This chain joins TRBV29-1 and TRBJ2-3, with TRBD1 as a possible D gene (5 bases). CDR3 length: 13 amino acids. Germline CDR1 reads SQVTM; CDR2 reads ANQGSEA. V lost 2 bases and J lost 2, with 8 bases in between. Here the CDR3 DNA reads TGCAGCGTTGAAAAGGGGAACACAGATACGCAGTATTTT. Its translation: CSVEKGNTDTQYF.